This TCR beta chain was recovered during a study of stem cell transplantation in POMP-related autoinflammatory disease. Study as a whole: Pre-transplant patients had naive-skewed CD4+ T cells and few CD8+ T cells. Study-level points and caveats: Unique TRB V-J gene pairings were limited in number in patients with PRAID. In patients with PRAID, every analyzed T-cell subset tended to show lower diversity and higher clonality.

PRAID featured immunodeficiency plus autoinflammation. Profiled with immunoSEQ multiplex PCR; TCRdb holds only in-frame clones, not every one. The table has roughly 8,500 clones, 91% seen once. This clone was recorded once. The antigen is unknown. The CDR3 length is 15 residues. Germline CDR1 MDHEN, CDR2 SYDVKM. The ends were cut back, 3 bases at V and 3 bases at J, with 11 bases in the middle. The TCR originated in a human donor with POMP-related autoinflammation and immune dysregulation (PRAID). The chain carries TRBV28 and TRBJ1-4; maybe TRBD1 (5 bases). Source: CD8+ T cells from PBMCs, taken before stem cell transplantation. The CDR3: CASSLEGRANEKLFF. The CDR3 nucleotides are TGTGCCAGCAGTTTGGAGGGGAGGGCTAATGAAAAACTGTTTTTT.